The 5 T cell receptor beta chains below were found in one sample sequenced in a study of blood T cell repertoires in COVID-19. Repertoires were generated with immunoSEQ multiplex PCR, while TCRdb's copy carries only in-frame clones and drops some. The data show 120,000 to 150,000 clones, with roughly 82% seen just once and 7.2% held by the top ten. Sequencing input: peripheral blood. The receptors were gathered from a woman aged 45-59 years in a cohort sampled during active or convalescent COVID-19.

This clone showed up just once. The genes are TRBV19 and TRBJ1-5; D call uncertain. Per the germline V gene, CDR1 is LNHDA and CDR2 is SQIVND (reference sequence). Trimming removed 3 bases from V and 0 bases from J, with 12 bases in between. This CDR3 spans 16 amino acids. The CDR3, as DNA: TGTGCCAGTAGTATCTACCAAGTTTATAGCAATCAGCCCCAGCATTTT. Encoded protein: CASSIYQVYSNQPQHF.

The rearrangement uses TRBV5-1 and TRBJ1-2; 7 bases match TRBD1. This CDR3 comprises 14 residues. Germline CDR1 is SGHRS and CDR2 is YFSETQ. V was clipped by 2 bases and J by 2 bases; unmatched bases: 3. CDR3 amino acids: CASSFEGGNYGYTF. The CDR3 coding sequence is TGCGCCAGCAGCTTCGAAGGGGGCAACTATGGCTACACCTTC. The full variable domain, in which reference TRBV5-1 and TRBJ1-2 provide the parts outside the CDR3, is KAGVTQTPRYLIKTRGQQVTLSCSPISGHRSVSWYQQTPGQGLQFLFEYFSETQRNKGNFPGRFSGRQFSNSRSEMNVSTLELGDSALYLCASSFEGGNYGYTFGSGTRLTVV.

The J gene is TRBJ2-7, the V gene TRBV7-2, with 9 bases matching TRBD2. With 7 bases clipped from V and 3 bases from J, the junction kept 10 bases outside the gene matches. CDR1 SGHTA and CDR2 FQGNSA come from the germline V gene. The CDR3 totals 15 residues. CDR3 nucleotide sequence: TGTGCCAGCACCCAAAGCGGGGGGTCTAACTACGAGCAGTACTTC. Translated, it gives CASTQSGGSNYEQYF.

This clone was seen only a few times. The CDR3 nucleotides read TGCGCCAGCAGTGAATTCGGGACTAGCGGGAGCACAGATACGCAGTATTTT. Translating gives CASSEFGTSGSTDTQYF. This chain links TRBV10-1 with TRBJ2-3; 12 bases are a match to TRBD2. J gave up 0 bases and V 3 bases, and 4 bases lay outside the gene matches. The V gene's germline CDR1 is WNHNN and CDR2 SYGVQD (reference sequence). This CDR3 contains 17 residues.

CDR3 nucleotide sequence: TGTGCCAGCAGTCCCGACGACAGGGTAAATCAGCCCCAGCATTTT. It codes for CASSPDDRVNQPQHF. The rearrangement uses TRBV25-1 and TRBJ1-5; TRBD1 matches at 7 bases. The CDR3 sequence is 15 residues long. J lost 4 bases, V lost 5 bases, and 8 bases had no gene match. CDR1 is MGHDK, CDR2 SYGVNS, per germline.